Below, 30 T cell receptor beta chains from the same sample are listed, as sequenced in a study of monozygotic twins with inflammatory bowel disease. Following a re-call of the 5' RACE reads, TCRdb has one entry per CDR3 protein and lacks DNA. The sample has 300,000 to 400,000 distinct CDR3 sequences. Input material: blood. Every receptor here comes from a human donor with ulcerative colitis or Crohn's disease, or a healthy co-twin of an affected twin (not recorded which).

The chain carries TRBV20-1 and TRBJ1-6; TCRdb returns TRBD1, unconfirmable since there is no DNA. From germline, CDR1 is DFQATT and CDR2 SNEGSKA (reference sequence). The CDR3 runs to 16 residues. CDR3 sequence reads: CSASPLAGPYNSPLHF.

V gene TRBV11-2 combines with J gene TRBJ2-6; TCRdb calls TRBD2, which cannot be checked without DNA. The CDR3 has 18 amino acids. The V gene's germline CDR1 is SGHAT and CDR2 FQNNGV. This chain's CDR3 is CASSAGPLVTSGANVLTF. Full variable domain (rest looked up from reference TRBV11-2 and TRBJ2-6): EAGVAQSPRYKIIEKRQSVAFWCNPISGHATLYWYQQILGQGPKLLIQFQNNGVVDDSQLPKDRFSAERLKGVDSTLKIQPAKLEDSAVYLCASSAGPLVTSGANVLTFGAGSRLTVL.

The chain has TRBV5-6 and TRBJ2-5; TCRdb calls TRBD1, which cannot be checked without DNA. Germline V gene sequence: CDR1 SGHDT, CDR2 YYEEEE. CDR3 size: 16 residues. The CDR3 reads CASSLTGGDLAETQYF.

The V call is TRBV5-1, the J call TRBJ2-2; the D call from TCRdb, TRBD2, cannot be confirmed without DNA. The germline V gene has CDR1 SGHRS and CDR2 YFSETQ. CDR3 size: 17 residues. The CDR3 sequence: CASSSGLDGADTGELFF.

The genes are TRBV7-2 and TRBJ2-7; the D call from TCRdb, TRBD1, cannot be confirmed without DNA. The CDR3 sequence is 15 residues long. CDR1 SGHTA and CDR2 FQGNSA come from the germline V gene. The CDR3 loop is CASSFAGTGGDEQYF. Together with reference TRBV7-2 and TRBJ2-7, the CDR3 gives the full variable domain: GAGVSQSPSNKVTEKGKDVELRCDPISGHTALYWYRQSLGQGLEFLIYFQGNSAPDKSGLPSDRFSAERTGGSVSTLTIQRTQQEDSAVYLCASSFAGTGGDEQYFGPGTRLTVT.

This chain uses TRBV18 with TRBJ1-1; TCRdb proposes TRBD1, but this gene call is untestable without DNA. In germline, CDR1 is KGHSH, CDR2 LQKENI. This CDR3 is 17 amino acids long. The CDR3 protein is CASSPSIQPPVGTEAFF.

This chain joins TRBV21-1 and TRBJ2-1; TCRdb lists TRBD2, though no DNA is available to test this call. TRBV21-1 is a pseudogene segment. This CDR3 contains 18 residues. The CDR3 here is CASRRLAGGHSGYNEQFF.

The V call is TRBV20-1, the J call TRBJ1-2; TCRdb proposes TRBD1, but this gene call is untestable without DNA. Germline loops: CDR1 DFQATT, CDR2 SNEGSKA (reference sequence). This CDR3 comprises 12 residues. CDR3 sequence reads: CSNVQGAYGYTF.

This sequence joins TRBV12-3 or TRBV12-4 and TRBJ1-5. The CDR3 is 14 amino acids. CDR3 loop: CASTSRTANQPQHF.

The rearrangement uses TRBV20-1 and TRBJ2-7. Germline CDR1 DFQATT, CDR2 SNEGSKA (reference sequence). The CDR3 length is 16 residues. CDR3 loop: CSARGLLAGDSYEQYF.

The chain carries TRBV19 and TRBJ1-5; TCRdb's D gene call, TRBD1, goes unchecked for lack of DNA. Germline CDR1 is LNHDA and CDR2 is SQIVND (reference sequence). There are 16 residues in the CDR3. The CDR3 region is CASSKAVGTGNQPQHF.

The rearrangement links TRBV20-1 to TRBJ1-6; TCRdb's assignment of TRBD1 cannot be checked, as there is no DNA. The CDR3 runs 15 residues. CDR1 and CDR2 from the germline V gene are DFQATT and SNEGSKA (reference sequence). The CDR3 here is CSARTKTGYNSPLHF.

The V and J genes are TRBV5-1 and TRBJ2-1; lacking DNA, the TRBD2 call made by TCRdb goes unchecked. Germline V gene sequence: CDR1 SGHRS, CDR2 YFSETQ. The CDR3 has 18 residues. CDR3 sequence: CASSLDWASGGVHNEQFF.

This chain joins TRBV20-1 and TRBJ2-7; TCRdb's D call, TRBD1, is unchecked because there is no DNA. Germline assignment: CDR1 DFQATT and CDR2 SNEGSKA (reference sequence). The CDR3 runs 13 residues. The chain's CDR3 is CSARERQDYEQYF.

The CDR3 region is CASAKQVGNTGELFF. The chain is built from TRBV28 and TRBJ2-2. CDR1 is MDHEN, CDR2 SYDVKM, per germline. The CDR3 extends over 15 amino acids.

The rearrangement uses TRBV13 and TRBJ2-2; TCRdb returns TRBD2, unconfirmable since there is no DNA. CDR3 length: 17 residues. The germline V gene has CDR1 PRHDT and CDR2 FYEKMQ (reference sequence). The CDR3 loop is CASSLRQAGFVSGELFF.

The chain carries TRBV25-1 and TRBJ2-2. Germline V gives CDR1 MGHDK, CDR2 SYGVNS. The CDR3 has 14 amino acids. The CDR3 protein is CASSETNRVGELFF.

The chain is built from TRBV19 and TRBJ1-5; TCRdb outputs TRBD1, but without DNA this stays unchecked. From germline, CDR1 is LNHDA and CDR2 SQIVND (reference sequence). The CDR3 is 16 amino acids. The chain's CDR3 is CASSPNSPVQGQPQHF.

This chain joins TRBV20-1 and TRBJ1-4; TCRdb's assignment of TRBD1 cannot be checked, as there is no DNA. The length of the CDR3 is 15 residues. Per the germline V gene, CDR1 is DFQATT and CDR2 is SNEGSKA (reference sequence). CDR3 sequence reads: CSAPPEQGHEEKLFF.

The chain uses TRBV5-1 and TRBJ2-3; without DNA, the TCRdb call of TRBD2 cannot be checked. The CDR3 length is 16 residues. Germline assignment: CDR1 SGHRS and CDR2 YFSETQ. The CDR3 loop reads CASRSQASGVRDTQYF.

The chain links TRBV19 to TRBJ2-1; checking the TCRdb D call of TRBD1 is not possible without DNA. This CDR3 is built from 13 residues. Germline V CDR1 and CDR2: LNHDA, SQIVND (reference sequence). CDR3 sequence reads: CATGRGLANEQFF.

The chain couples TRBV12-3 or TRBV12-4 to TRBJ1-2; absent DNA, TCRdb's TRBD1 call cannot be checked. The CDR3 contains 16 residues. The chain's CDR3 is CASSLIPKTGTGGYTF.

The chain recombines TRBV11-1 with TRBJ2-7; no DNA is available, so the TRBD1 call from TCRdb remains unchecked. From germline, CDR1 is SGHAT and CDR2 FQDESV (reference sequence). There are 18 residues in the CDR3. CDR3 sequence reads: CASSSNRGQARGLNEQYF.

J is TRBJ2-3 and V is TRBV20-1. Germline CDR1 and CDR2: DFQATT and SNEGSKA (reference sequence). This CDR3 has 15 residues. CDR3 sequence reads: CSAKRFQSSTDTQYF.

CDR3 amino acids: CASSSYSWEQFF. This sequence joins TRBV5-4 and TRBJ2-1. Per germline, CDR1 SGHNT and CDR2 YYREEE (reference sequence). This CDR3 contains 12 residues.

The J gene is TRBJ2-7, the V gene TRBV7-9; the TRBD2 assignment by TCRdb is unverifiable without DNA. Germline V gives CDR1 SEHNR, CDR2 FQNEAQ (reference sequence). CDR3 length equals 16 residues. CDR3 in amino acids: CASSLGGSGREYEQYF.

The chain employs TRBV7-9 and TRBJ1-1; as DNA is missing, the TRBD1 call by TCRdb cannot be tested. In germline, CDR1 is SEHNR, CDR2 FQNEAQ (reference sequence). The CDR3 has 15 amino acids. CDR3 region: CASSLGGQDLGEAFF.

V is TRBV7-2 and J is TRBJ2-1; TCRdb calls TRBD1, which cannot be checked without DNA. The length of the CDR3 is 15 residues. CDR1 SGHTA and CDR2 FQGNSA come from the germline V gene. CDR3 protein: CASNPDSRSVNEQFF.

J is TRBJ2-3 and V is TRBV7-2; the TCRdb D gene call, TRBD1, has no DNA to confirm it. The CDR3 loop spans 14 amino acids. In germline, CDR1 is SGHTA, CDR2 FQGNSA. The CDR3 sequence is CASSWGGNGDTQYF. Full variable domain (remainder filled in from reference TRBV7-2 and TRBJ2-3): GAGVSQSPSNKVTEKGKDVELRCDPISGHTALYWYRQSLGQGLEFLIYFQGNSAPDKSGLPSDRFSAERTGGSVSTLTIQRTQQEDSAVYLCASSWGGNGDTQYFGPGTRLTVL.

V gene TRBV28 combines with J gene TRBJ1-3; TCRdb gives TRBD1 as the D gene, but with no DNA this cannot be confirmed. CDR3 length: 16 residues. Germline values: CDR1 MDHEN, CDR2 SYDVKM. The CDR3 reads CASSPPQGAFGNTIYF.